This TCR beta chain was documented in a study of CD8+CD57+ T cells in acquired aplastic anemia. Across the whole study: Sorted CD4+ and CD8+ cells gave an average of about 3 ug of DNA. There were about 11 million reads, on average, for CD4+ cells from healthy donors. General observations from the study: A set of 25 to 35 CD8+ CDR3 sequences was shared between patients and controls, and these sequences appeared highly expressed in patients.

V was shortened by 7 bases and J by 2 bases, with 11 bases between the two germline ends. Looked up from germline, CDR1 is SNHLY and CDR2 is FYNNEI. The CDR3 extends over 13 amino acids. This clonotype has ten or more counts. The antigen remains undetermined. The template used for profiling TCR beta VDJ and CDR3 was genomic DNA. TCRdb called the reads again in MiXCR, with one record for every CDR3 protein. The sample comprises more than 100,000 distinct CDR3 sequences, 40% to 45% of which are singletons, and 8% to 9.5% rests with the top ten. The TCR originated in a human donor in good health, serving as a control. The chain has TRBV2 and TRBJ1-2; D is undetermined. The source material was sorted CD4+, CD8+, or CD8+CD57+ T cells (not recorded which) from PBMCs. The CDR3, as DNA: TGTGCCAGCAAGTGGGCAGAGAACTATGGCTACACCTTC. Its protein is CASKWAENYGYTF. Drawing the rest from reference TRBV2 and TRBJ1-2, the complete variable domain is EPEVTQTPSHQVTQMGQEVILRCVPISNHLYFYWYRQILGQKVEFLVSFYNNEISEKSEIFDDQFSVERPDGSNFTLKIRSTKLEDSAMYFCASKWAENYGYTFGSGTRLTVV.